The 23 T cell receptor beta chains listed next were all sequenced from one sample in a study of identical twins. Using its own MiXCR run on the 5' RACE reads, TCRdb lists one record per CDR3 protein. This table holds around 530,000 distinct CDR3 sequences, about 16% found once. These sequences were also reported in another study, on yellow fever vaccine responses in identical twins.

The material sequenced was CD4+ T cells sorted from blood. These receptors were taken from a woman aged 18-29 years in good health.

This clonotype was seen repeatedly, ten times or more. The chain employs TRBV7-9 and TRBJ1-1; D is perhaps TRBD1 (6 bases). Germline V gene lookup returns CDR1 SEHNR and CDR2 FQNEAQ (reference sequence). This CDR3 is 14 amino acids long. V was cut by 5 bases and J by 1 base, with 11 bases left in between. CDR3 coding DNA: TGTGCCAGCAGCAACAGGGTTGGGAACACTGAAGCTTTCTTT. Its protein product is CASSNRVGNTEAFF.

The J gene is TRBJ2-1, the V gene TRBV6-1; weak D call: TRBD1 (6 bases). Trimming removed 6 bases from V and 0 bases from J, with 12 bases in between. This CDR3 region has 15 residues. Per germline, CDR1 MNHNS and CDR2 SASEGT. The CDR3 region has the DNA TGTGCCAGCAGCCACAGGGATAGCTCCTACAATGAGCAGTTCTTC. Its translation: CASSHRDSSYNEQFF.

This clonotype has more than one count but fewer than ten. The V call is TRBV3-1, the J call TRBJ1-5; maybe TRBD1 (6 bases). The length of the CDR3 is 15 residues. V lost 1 base to trimming and J lost 6 bases, with 13 bases between them. From germline, CDR1 is LGHDT and CDR2 YNNKEL (reference sequence). The CDR3 nucleotides read TGTGCCAGCAGCCAAGGTATAGGGGGGGGTCAGCCCCAGCATTTT. It codes for CASSQGIGGGQPQHF.

This clonotype was seen many times. This chain joins TRBV20-1 and TRBJ2-2, with TRBD2 matching 12 bases. Trimming at V came to 3 bases and at J to 5 bases, leaving 7 bases not matched to a gene. Germline assignment: CDR1 DFQATT and CDR2 SNEGSKA (reference sequence). The CDR3 consists of 16 residues. CDR3 sequence (DNA): TGCAGTGCTAGTAAGACTAGCGGGGGACCTACCGGGGAGCTGTTTTTT. Protein: CSASKTSGGPTGELFF.

This clonotype was found a few times. The V call is TRBV11-1, the J call TRBJ2-7, with 8 nucleotides matching TRBD2. The germline V gene has CDR1 SGHAT and CDR2 FQDESV (reference sequence). The junction had 15 bases not matched to a gene; V was cut back by 3 bases and J by 2 bases. The CDR3 totals 18 residues. CDR3 sequence: CASSLFPAGEFPTYEQYF. CDR3 nucleotides: TGTGCCAGCAGCTTGTTTCCAGCGGGAGAGTTCCCAACCTACGAGCAGTACTTC.

This clonotype was seen a few times. The genes are TRBV7-9 and TRBJ2-7; D gene ambiguous. With 1 base removed from V and 7 bases from J, the gap between germline ends came to 11 bases. In germline, CDR1 is SEHNR, CDR2 FQNEAQ (reference sequence). The CDR3 spans 13 residues. This chain's CDR3 is CASSLVGSSEQYF. In DNA form, the CDR3 reads TGTGCCAGCAGCTTAGTAGGCTCTAGTGAGCAGTACTTC.

Ten or more counts support this clonotype. The chain joins TRBV5-1 to TRBJ2-2; tentative D call: TRBD2 (5 bases). Germline V gene lookup returns CDR1 SGHRS and CDR2 YFSETQ. This CDR3 spans 17 amino acids. V was pared by 1 base and J by 5 bases, with 18 bases between. CDR3 coding DNA: TGCGCCAGCAGCTTGAGGAGACTGGGGAGTTGGACCGGGGAGCTGTTTTTT. Its translation is CASSLRRLGSWTGELFF.

J is TRBJ2-2 and V is TRBV24-1, with 8 bases lining up with TRBD2. V shed 1 base and J 2 bases; nucleotides not matched to a gene: 2. CDR1 is KGHDR, CDR2 SFDVKD, per germline. The CDR3 sequence is 16 residues long. CDR3 amino acids: CATSDLLAVNTGELFF. CDR3 coding DNA: TGTGCCACCAGTGATTTACTAGCGGTAAACACCGGGGAGCTGTTTTTT.

This clonotype has just a few counts. The chain employs TRBV11-2 and TRBJ2-7; TRBD2 might be the D (6 bases). The CDR3 has 15 residues. In germline, CDR1 is SGHAT, CDR2 FQNNGV. Trimming shortened V by 2 bases and J by 3 bases, and 14 bases separated the two germline ends. The CDR3 loop reads CASSLFVGGNYEQYF. The DNA of the CDR3 is TGTGCCAGCAGCTTATTTGTCGGCGGGAACTACGAGCAGTACTTC.

V and J are TRBV9 and TRBJ1-6; no firm D call. V lost 0 bases to trimming and J lost 7 bases, with 5 bases between them. Germline CDR1 and CDR2: SGDLS and YYNGEE. The CDR3 extends over 13 amino acids. CDR3 sequence: CASSVDGNSPLHF. The CDR3 nucleotides are TGTGCCAGCAGCGTAGATGGGAATTCACCCCTCCACTTT.

This clonotype was observed at least ten times. The chain carries TRBV15 and TRBJ2-3; perhaps TRBD1 as D (6 bases). CDR1 is LNHNV, CDR2 YYDKDF, per germline (reference sequence). Trimming pared 3 bases from V and 2 bases from J, leaving 12 bases between. CDR3 length: 15 residues. The CDR3 bases are TGTGCCACCAGCAGGGGGGCAGCGGTCACAGATACGCAGTATTTT. Protein sequence: CATSRGAAVTDTQYF.

This rearrangement joins TRBV5-5 to TRBJ2-3; unclear D gene. Between the trimmed V and J ends, which lost 2 bases and 1 base, there was a span of 14 bases. Germline lookup yields CDR1 SGHKS and CDR2 YYEKEE (reference sequence). This CDR3 contains 16 residues. CDR3 sequence: CASSFGDNKRTDTQYF. The DNA for the CDR3 is TGTGCCAGCAGCTTTGGCGACAACAAGCGCACAGATACGCAGTATTTT.

The CDR3 here is CASSANRAGANVLTF. DNA for the CDR3: TGTGCCAGCAGTGCCAACAGGGCTGGGGCCAACGTCCTGACTTTC. The V call is TRBV6-4, the J call TRBJ2-6; TRBD1 might be the D (6 bases). The germline V gene encodes CDR1 MRHNA and CDR2 SNTAGT. The V end was cut by 4 bases, the J end by 2 bases, with 9 bases between. CDR3 size: 15 residues.

The chain links TRBV4-1 to TRBJ2-7; a weak D match, TRBD2 (6 bases). The germline CDR1 and CDR2 sequences are MGHRA and YSYEKL. The CDR3 is made up of 16 amino acids. The germline V and J ends were trimmed by 3 bases and 2 bases, with 17 bases remaining between them. Here the CDR3 DNA reads TGCGCCAGCAGCCATGGCCTAGCGAAAATAACCTACGAGCAGTACTTC. It is translated as CASSHGLAKITYEQYF.

This clonotype appeared a few times. This chain uses TRBV5-1 with TRBJ1-6; no clear D gene. The CDR3 totals 14 residues. With 4 bases removed from V and 5 bases from J, the gap between germline ends came to 10 bases. Germline loops: CDR1 SGHRS, CDR2 YFSETQ. For the CDR3, the DNA is TGCGCCAGCAGCGGCGGACGGGATAATTCACCCCTCCACTTT. This codes for CASSGGRDNSPLHF.

This clonotype has at least ten counts. The chain joins TRBV10-3 to TRBJ2-7; D ambiguous. The CDR3 contains 13 residues. CDR1 is ENHRY, CDR2 SYGVKD, per germline. V was pared by 0 bases and J by 0 bases, with 3 bases between. CDR3 in amino acids: CAISESSSYEQYF. CDR3 bases: TGTGCCATCAGTGAGTCTAGCTCCTACGAGCAGTACTTC.

The J gene is TRBJ1-1, the V gene TRBV20-1, with D unclear. This CDR3 has 11 residues. Germline values: CDR1 DFQATT, CDR2 SNEGSKA (reference sequence). With 3 bases removed from V and 3 bases from J, the gap between germline ends came to 5 bases. CDR3 sequence: CSASGYTEAFF. The DNA of the CDR3 is TGCAGTGCTAGTGGCTACACTGAAGCTTTCTTT.

The V gene is TRBV20-1, the J gene TRBJ2-5; tentative D call: TRBD2 (9 bases). CDR1 is DFQATT, CDR2 SNEGSKA, per germline (reference sequence). V was clipped by 2 bases and J by 1 base, with 26 bases between them. The CDR3 extends over 19 amino acids. CDR3 sequence: CSARPDRDIIAGVQETQYF. The CDR3 DNA is TGCAGTGCTAGACCGGACAGGGATATTATAGCGGGGGTCCAAGAGACCCAGTACTTC.

The chain uses TRBV6-1 and TRBJ2-7; D is unclear. The length of the CDR3 is 13 residues. V was pared by 2 bases and J by 4 bases, with 9 bases between. Germline CDR1 reads MNHNS; CDR2 reads SASEGT. CDR3 nucleotides: TGTGCCAGCAGTGAATCCAAGGGTTACGAGCAGTACGTC. Amino acids: CASSESKGYEQYV.

This clonotype was detected many times. The chain recombines TRBV5-1 with TRBJ1-2; maybe TRBD1 (5 bases). V gave up 5 bases and J gave up 8 bases, with 16 bases separating them. This CDR3 contains 13 residues. Germline CDR1 is SGHRS and CDR2 is YFSETQ. The CDR3 loop reads CASSLDQGGGYTF. In nucleotides, the CDR3 is TGCGCCAGCAGTCTGGATCAGGGCGGCGGCTACACCTTC. Full variable domain (outside the CDR3, taken from reference TRBV5-1 and TRBJ1-2): KAGVTQTPRYLIKTRGQQVTLSCSPISGHRSVSWYQQTPGQGLQFLFEYFSETQRNKGNFPGRFSGRQFSNSRSEMNVSTLELGDSALYLCASSLDQGGGYTFGSGTRLTVV.

The V gene is TRBV20-1, the J gene TRBJ2-1, with 7 positions matching TRBD1. CDR1 is DFQATT, CDR2 SNEGSKA, per germline (reference sequence). J gave up 2 bases and V 4 bases, and 8 bases lay outside the gene matches. The CDR3 is made up of 15 amino acids. The CDR3 coding sequence is TGCAGTGCTATCGAAGACAGGGCCCCCTACAATGAGCAGTTCTTC. Residues: CSAIEDRAPYNEQFF.

This clonotype was counted only a few times. The CDR3 is CATSDASARYGLHF. CDR3 DNA: TGTGCCACCAGTGACGCTTCCGCAAGATATGGCCTCCACTTT. The rearrangement joins TRBV24-1 to TRBJ1-6; D gene unclear. Germline-derived CDR1 and CDR2 are KGHDR and SFDVKD. The germline V and J ends were trimmed by 4 bases and 15 bases, with 18 bases remaining between them. This CDR3 contains 14 residues.

This chain connects TRBV9 to TRBJ1-3; no firm D call. The germline V gene has CDR1 SGDLS and CDR2 YYNGEE. CDR3 length: 15 residues. V dropped 1 base and J dropped 0 bases, with 8 bases sitting between them. The CDR3 region has the DNA TGTGCCAGCAGCGTATTACCGAGCTCTGGAAACACCATATATTTT. It translates to CASSVLPSSGNTIYF.